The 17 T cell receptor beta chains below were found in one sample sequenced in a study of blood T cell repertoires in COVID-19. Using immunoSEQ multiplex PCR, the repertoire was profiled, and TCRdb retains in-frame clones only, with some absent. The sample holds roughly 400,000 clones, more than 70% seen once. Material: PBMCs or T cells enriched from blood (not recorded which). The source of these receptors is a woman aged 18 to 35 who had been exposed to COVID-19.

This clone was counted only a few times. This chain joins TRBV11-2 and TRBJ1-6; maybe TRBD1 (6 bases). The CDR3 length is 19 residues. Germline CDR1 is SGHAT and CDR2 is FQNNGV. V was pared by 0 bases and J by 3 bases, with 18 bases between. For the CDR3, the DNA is TGTGCCAGCAGCTTAGACCGCTACCGACAGGACTTCTATAATTCACCCCTCCACTTT. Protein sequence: CASSLDRYRQDFYNSPLHF.

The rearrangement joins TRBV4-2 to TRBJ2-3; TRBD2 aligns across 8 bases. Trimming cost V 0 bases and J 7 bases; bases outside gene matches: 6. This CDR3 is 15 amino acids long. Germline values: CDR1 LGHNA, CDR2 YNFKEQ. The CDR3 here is CASSQDLTSVYTQYF. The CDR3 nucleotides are TGTGCCAGCAGCCAAGACTTGACTAGCGTATATACGCAGTATTTT.

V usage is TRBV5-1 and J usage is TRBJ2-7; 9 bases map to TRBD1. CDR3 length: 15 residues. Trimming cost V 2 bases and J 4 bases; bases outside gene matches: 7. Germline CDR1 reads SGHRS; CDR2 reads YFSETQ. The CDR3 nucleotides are TGCGCCAGCAGCTTAAATACAGGGGGCATGTACGAGCAGTACTTC. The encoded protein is CASSLNTGGMYEQYF. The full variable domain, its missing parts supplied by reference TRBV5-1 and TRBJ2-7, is KAGVTQTPRYLIKTRGQQVTLSCSPISGHRSVSWYQQTPGQGLQFLFEYFSETQRNKGNFPGRFSGRQFSNSRSEMNVSTLELGDSALYLCASSLNTGGMYEQYFGPGTRLTVT.

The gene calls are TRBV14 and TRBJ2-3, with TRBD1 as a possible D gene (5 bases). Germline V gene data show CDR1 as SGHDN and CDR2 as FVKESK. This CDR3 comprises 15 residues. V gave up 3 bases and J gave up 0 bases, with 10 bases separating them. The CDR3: CASSQGQVSTDTQYF. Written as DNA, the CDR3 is TGTGCCAGCAGCCAGGGGCAGGTTAGCACAGATACGCAGTATTTT.

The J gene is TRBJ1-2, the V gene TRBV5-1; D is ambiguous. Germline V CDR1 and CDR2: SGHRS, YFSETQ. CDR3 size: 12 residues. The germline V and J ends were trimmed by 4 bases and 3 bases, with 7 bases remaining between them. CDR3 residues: CASSTNDYGYTF. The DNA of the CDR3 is TGCGCCAGCAGCACAAACGACTATGGCTACACCTTC.

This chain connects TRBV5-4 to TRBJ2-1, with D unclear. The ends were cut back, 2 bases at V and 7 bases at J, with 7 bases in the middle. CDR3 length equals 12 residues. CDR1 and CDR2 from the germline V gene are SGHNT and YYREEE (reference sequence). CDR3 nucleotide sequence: TGTGCCAGCAGCTTAGCAGGTAATGAGCAGTTCTTC. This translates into CASSLAGNEQFF. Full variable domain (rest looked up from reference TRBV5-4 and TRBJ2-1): ETGVTQSPTHLIKTRGQQVTLRCSSQSGHNTVSWYQQALGQGPQFIFQYYREEENGRGNFPPRFSGLQFPNYSSELNVNALELDDSALYLCASSLAGNEQFFGPGTRLTVL.

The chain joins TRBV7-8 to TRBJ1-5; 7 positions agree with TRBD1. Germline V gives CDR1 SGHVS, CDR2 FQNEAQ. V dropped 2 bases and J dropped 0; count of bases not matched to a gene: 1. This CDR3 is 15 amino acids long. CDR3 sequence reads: CASSLRDSSNQPQHF. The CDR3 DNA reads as TGTGCCAGCAGCTTAAGGGACAGTAGCAATCAGCCCCAGCATTTT.

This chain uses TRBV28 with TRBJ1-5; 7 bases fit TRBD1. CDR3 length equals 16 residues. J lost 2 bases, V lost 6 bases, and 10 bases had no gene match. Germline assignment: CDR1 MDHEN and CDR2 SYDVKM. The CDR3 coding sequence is TGTGCCAGCAGCCACCCGGGAGGGGGCGGCAATCAGCCCCAGCATTTT. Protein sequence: CASSHPGGGGNQPQHF.

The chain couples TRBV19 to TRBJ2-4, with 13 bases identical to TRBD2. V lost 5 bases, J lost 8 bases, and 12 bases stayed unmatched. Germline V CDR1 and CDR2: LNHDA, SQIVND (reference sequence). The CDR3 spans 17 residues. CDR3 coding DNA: TGTGCCAGTAGTTTCTCGGGACTAGCGGGACTGGAGGACATTCAGTACTTC. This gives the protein CASSFSGLAGLEDIQYF.

The CDR3 nucleotides read TGTGCCATCACCGGGGGGACTGCCGAGGCGCAGTACTTC. Translation: CAITGGTAEAQYF. The chain employs TRBV10-3 and TRBJ2-7, with 7 positions matching TRBD2. The junction had 12 bases not matched to a gene; V was cut back by 7 bases and J by 9 bases. From germline, CDR1 is ENHRY and CDR2 SYGVKD. CDR3 length: 13 amino acids.

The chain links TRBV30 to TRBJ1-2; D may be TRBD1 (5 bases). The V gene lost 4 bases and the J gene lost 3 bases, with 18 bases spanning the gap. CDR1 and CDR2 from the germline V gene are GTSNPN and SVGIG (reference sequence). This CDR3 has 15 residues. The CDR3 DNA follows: TGTGCCTGGAATCTCGGGGGGGGAGGCTACTATGGCTACACCTTC. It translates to CAWNLGGGGYYGYTF.

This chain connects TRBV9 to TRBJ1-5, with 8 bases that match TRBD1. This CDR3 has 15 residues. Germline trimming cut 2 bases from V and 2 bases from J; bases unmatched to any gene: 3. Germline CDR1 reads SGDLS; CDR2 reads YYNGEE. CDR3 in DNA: TGTGCCAGCAGCGTGGCACAGGGGGGCAATCAGCCCCAGCATTTT. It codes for CASSVAQGGNQPQHF.

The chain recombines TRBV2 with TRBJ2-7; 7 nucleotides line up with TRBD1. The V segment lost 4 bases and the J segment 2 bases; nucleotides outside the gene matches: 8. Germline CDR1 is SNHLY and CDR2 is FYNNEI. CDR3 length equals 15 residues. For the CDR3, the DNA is TGTGCCAGCAGTGCTCGGCAGGGGGTTCCCTACGAGCAGTACTTC. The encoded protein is CASSARQGVPYEQYF. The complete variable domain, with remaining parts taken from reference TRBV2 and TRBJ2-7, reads EPEVTQTPSHQVTQMGQEVILRCVPISNHLYFYWYRQILGQKVEFLVSFYNNEISEKSEIFDDQFSVERPDGSNFTLKIRSTKLEDSAMYFCASSARQGVPYEQYFGPGTRLTVT.

The CDR3 sequence is CASSLGGFSTLNSPLHF. For the CDR3, the DNA is TGTGCCAGCAGCTTGGGAGGGTTTTCCACCTTAAATTCACCCCTCCACTTT. The chain has TRBV5-8 and TRBJ1-6, with D uncertain. This CDR3 has 17 amino acids. Germline-derived CDR1 and CDR2 are SGHTS and YDEGEE. V lost 0 bases and J lost 7, with 17 bases in between. The full variable domain, completed using reference TRBV5-8 and TRBJ1-6, is EAGVTQSPTHLIKTRGQQATLRCSPISGHTSVYWYQQALGLGLQFLLWYDEGEERNRGNFPPRFSGRQFPNYSSELNVNALELEDSALYLCASSLGGFSTLNSPLHFGNGTRLTVT.

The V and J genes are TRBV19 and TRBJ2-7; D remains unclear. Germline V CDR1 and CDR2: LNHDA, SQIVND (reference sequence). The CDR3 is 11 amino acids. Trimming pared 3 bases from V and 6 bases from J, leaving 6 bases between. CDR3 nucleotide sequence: TGTGCCAGTAGTATCAAGAGCGAGCAGTACTTC. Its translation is CASSIKSEQYF. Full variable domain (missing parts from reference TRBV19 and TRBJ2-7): DGGITQSPKYLFRKEGQNVTLSCEQNLNHDAMYWYRQDPGQGLRLIYYSQIVNDFQKGDIAEGYSVSREKKESFPLTVTSAQKNPTAFYLCASSIKSEQYFGPGTRLTVT.

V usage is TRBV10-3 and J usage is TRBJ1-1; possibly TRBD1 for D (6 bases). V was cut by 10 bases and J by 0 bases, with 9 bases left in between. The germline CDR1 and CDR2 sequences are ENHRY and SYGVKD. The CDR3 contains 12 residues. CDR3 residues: CATRDMNTEAFF. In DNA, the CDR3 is TGTGCCACCCGGGACATGAACACTGAAGCTTTCTTT.

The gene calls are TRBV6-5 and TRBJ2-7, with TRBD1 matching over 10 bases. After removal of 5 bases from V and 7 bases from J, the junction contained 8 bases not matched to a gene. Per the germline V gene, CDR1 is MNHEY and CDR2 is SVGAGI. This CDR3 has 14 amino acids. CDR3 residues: CASSPGQGSREQYF. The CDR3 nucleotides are TGTGCCAGCAGTCCGGGACAGGGGTCCAGGGAGCAGTACTTC.